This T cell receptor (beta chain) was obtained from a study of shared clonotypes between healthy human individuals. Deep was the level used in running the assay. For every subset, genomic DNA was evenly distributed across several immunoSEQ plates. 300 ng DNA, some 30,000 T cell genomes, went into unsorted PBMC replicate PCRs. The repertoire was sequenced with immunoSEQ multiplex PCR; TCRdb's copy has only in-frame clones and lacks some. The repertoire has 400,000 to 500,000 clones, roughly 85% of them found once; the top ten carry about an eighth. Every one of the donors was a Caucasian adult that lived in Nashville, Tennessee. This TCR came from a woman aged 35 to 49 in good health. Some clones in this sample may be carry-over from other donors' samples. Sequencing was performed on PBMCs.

The chain's CDR3 is CASSSQGRYNEQFF. The DNA of the CDR3 is TGTGCCAGCAGTTCCCAAGGCCGATACAATGAGCAGTTCTTC. The chain joins TRBV28 to TRBJ2-1; D gene unclear. The CDR3 has 14 amino acids. Trimming took 4 bases from V and 4 from J, leaving 11 bases between them. The germline CDR1 and CDR2 sequences are MDHEN and SYDVKM.